This T cell receptor (beta chain) was sequenced in a study of T-cell memory formation after mild COVID-19. Whole-study context: Across donors, TCR clusters were largely donor specific. General study results and limits: CM and EM subsets held most contracting CD4+ clones; EMRA held CD8+ ones.

Germline assignment: CDR1 SGDLS and CDR2 YYNGEE. Losses at the gene ends were 3 bases for V and 10 bases for J; bases not matched to a gene: 9. This CDR3 is built from 15 residues. This clonotype was recorded a few times. The antigen is not known. Using its own MiXCR run on the 5' RACE reads, TCRdb lists one record per CDR3 protein. The sample has 380,000 or so distinct CDR3 sequences, roughly 15% seen once. The sequencing input was PBMCs or a T cell subset sorted from them (not recorded which). The chain is built from TRBV9 and TRBJ1-6; TRBD1 agrees at 8 bases. This TCR derives from a man aged 18 to 35 who had mild COVID-19 (a few samples of this study predate the infection). Cell type and time point are not known. The CDR3 bases are TGTGCCAGCAGCGCCCACGGACAGGGACGGTCACCCCTCCACTTT. Amino acids: CASSAHGQGRSPLHF.